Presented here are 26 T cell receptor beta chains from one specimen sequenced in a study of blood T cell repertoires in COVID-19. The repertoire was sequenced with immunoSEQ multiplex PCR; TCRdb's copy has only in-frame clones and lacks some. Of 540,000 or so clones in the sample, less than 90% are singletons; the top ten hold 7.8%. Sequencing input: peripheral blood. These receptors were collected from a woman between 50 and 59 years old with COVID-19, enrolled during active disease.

The CDR3 is CASRYTGNYGYTF. The CDR3 nucleotides are TGTGCCAGCAGGTATACAGGGAATTATGGCTACACCTTC. This chain uses TRBV2 with TRBJ1-2; D is perhaps TRBD1 (6 bases). The germline V and J ends were trimmed by 6 bases and 5 bases, with 13 bases remaining between them. The CDR3 has 13 amino acids. Germline CDR1 is SNHLY and CDR2 is FYNNEI.

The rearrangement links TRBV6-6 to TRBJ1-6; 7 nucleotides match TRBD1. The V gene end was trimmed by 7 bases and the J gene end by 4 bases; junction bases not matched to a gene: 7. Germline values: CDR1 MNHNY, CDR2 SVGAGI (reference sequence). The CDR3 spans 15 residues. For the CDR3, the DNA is TGTGCCAGCATCACAGGGGAACCTTATAATTCACCCCTCCACTTT. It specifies CASITGEPYNSPLHF.

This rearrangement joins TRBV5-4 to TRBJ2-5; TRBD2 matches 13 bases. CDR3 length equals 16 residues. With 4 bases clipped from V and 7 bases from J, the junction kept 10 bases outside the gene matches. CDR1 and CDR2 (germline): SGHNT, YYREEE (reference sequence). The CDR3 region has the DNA TGTGCCAGCAGCGCCCCCGGGACTAGCGGGGAGGGGACCCAGTACTTC. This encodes CASSAPGTSGEGTQYF.

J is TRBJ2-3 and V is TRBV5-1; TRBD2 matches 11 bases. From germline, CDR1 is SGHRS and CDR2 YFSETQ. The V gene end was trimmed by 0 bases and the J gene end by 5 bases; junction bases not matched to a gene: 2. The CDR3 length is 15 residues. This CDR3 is CASSLDGTSGDTQYF. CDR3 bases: TGCGCCAGCAGCTTGGATGGGACTAGCGGAGATACGCAGTATTTT.

The chain's CDR3 is CASSKEVNRRSSYEQYF. The CDR3 coding sequence is TGTGCCAGCAGCAAAGAAGTAAACCGCCGGAGCTCCTACGAGCAGTACTTC. This chain uses TRBV21-1 with TRBJ2-7; the table names TRBD2, a call not compared with the DNA. TRBV21-1 is tagged as a pseudogene. The CDR3 sequence is 17 residues long.

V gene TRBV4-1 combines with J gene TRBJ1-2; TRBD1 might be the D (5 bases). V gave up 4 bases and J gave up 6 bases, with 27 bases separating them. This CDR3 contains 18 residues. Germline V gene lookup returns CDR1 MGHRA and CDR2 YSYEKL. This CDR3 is CASSPGDGDGRLVHGYTF. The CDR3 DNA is TGCGCCAGCAGCCCGGGGGATGGGGACGGCCGACTTGTTCATGGCTACACCTTC.

The CDR3 DNA follows: TGTGCCTGGAGTGGTAGCAGCCTAAGGGGCTTTCAGTACTTC. Protein sequence: CAWSGSSLRGFQYF. The chain carries TRBV30 and TRBJ2-4, with D perhaps TRBD1 (5 bases). The CDR3 loop spans 14 amino acids. Germline V gene sequence: CDR1 GTSNPN, CDR2 SVGIG (reference sequence). V lost 1 base, J lost 11 bases, and 18 bases lay in between.

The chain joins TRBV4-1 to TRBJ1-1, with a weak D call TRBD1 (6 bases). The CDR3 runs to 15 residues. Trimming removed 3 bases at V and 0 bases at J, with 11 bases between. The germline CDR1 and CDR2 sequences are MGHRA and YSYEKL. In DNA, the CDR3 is TGCGCCAGCAGCCAGTTACAGGGCCTGAACACTGAAGCTTTCTTT. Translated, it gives CASSQLQGLNTEAFF.

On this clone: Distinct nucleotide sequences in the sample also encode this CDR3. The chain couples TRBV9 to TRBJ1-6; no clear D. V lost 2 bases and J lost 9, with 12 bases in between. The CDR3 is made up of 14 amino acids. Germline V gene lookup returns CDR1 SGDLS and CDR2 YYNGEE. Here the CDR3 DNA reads TGTGCCAGCAGCGTTAGGCAGGATGGTTCACCCCTCCACTTT. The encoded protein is CASSVRQDGSPLHF.

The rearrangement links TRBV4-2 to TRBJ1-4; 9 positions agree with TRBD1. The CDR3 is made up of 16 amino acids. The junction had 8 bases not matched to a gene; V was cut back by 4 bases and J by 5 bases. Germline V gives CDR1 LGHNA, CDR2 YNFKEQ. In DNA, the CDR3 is TGTGCCAGCAGCCCGGGACAGGGCACGACCAATGAAAAACTGTTTTTT. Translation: CASSPGQGTTNEKLFF.

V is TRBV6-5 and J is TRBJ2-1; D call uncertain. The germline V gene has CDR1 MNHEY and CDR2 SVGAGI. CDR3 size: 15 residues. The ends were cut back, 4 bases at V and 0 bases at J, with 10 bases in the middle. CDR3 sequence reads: CASSSETPSYNEQFF. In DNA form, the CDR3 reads TGTGCCAGCAGTTCCGAAACTCCCTCCTACAATGAGCAGTTCTTC.

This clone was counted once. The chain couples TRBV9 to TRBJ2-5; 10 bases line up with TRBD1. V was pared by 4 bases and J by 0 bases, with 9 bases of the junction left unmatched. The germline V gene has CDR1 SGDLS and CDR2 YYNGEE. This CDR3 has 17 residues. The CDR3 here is CASSPRTGGLNQETQYF. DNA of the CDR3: TGTGCCAGCAGCCCTCGGACAGGGGGGCTAAACCAAGAGACCCAGTACTTC.

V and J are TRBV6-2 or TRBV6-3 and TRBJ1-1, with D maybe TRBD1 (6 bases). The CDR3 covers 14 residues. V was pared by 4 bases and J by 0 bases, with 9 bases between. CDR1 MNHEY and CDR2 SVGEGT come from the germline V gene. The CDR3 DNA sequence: TGTGCCAGCAGTTCCTACAGGGTGAACACTGAAGCTTTCTTT. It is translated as CASSSYRVNTEAFF.

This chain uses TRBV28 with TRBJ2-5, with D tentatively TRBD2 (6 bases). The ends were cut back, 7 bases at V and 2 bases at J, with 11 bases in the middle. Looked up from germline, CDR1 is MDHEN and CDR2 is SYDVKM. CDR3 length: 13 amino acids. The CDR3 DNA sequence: TGTGCCAGCACAACGGGGACTCAAGAGACCCAGTACTTC. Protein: CASTTGTQETQYF.

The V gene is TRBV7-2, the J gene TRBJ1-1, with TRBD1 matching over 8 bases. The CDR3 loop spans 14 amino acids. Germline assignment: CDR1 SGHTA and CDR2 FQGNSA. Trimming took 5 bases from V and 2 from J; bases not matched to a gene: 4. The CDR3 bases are TGTGCCAGCAGCCTCGGACAGGGAAACACTGAAGCTTTCTTT. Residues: CASSLGQGNTEAFF. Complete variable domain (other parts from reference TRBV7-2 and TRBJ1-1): GAGVSQSPSNKVTEKGKDVELRCDPISGHTALYWYRQSLGQGLEFLIYFQGNSAPDKSGLPSDRFSAERTGGSVSTLTIQRTQQEDSAVYLCASSLGQGNTEAFFGQGTRLTVV.

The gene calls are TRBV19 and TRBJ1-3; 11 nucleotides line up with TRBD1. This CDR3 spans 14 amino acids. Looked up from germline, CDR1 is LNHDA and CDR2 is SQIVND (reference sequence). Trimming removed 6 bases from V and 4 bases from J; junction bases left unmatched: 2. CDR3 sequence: CASRDRGRGNTIYF. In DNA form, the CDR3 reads TGTGCCAGTAGGGACAGGGGGCGCGGAAACACCATATATTTT.

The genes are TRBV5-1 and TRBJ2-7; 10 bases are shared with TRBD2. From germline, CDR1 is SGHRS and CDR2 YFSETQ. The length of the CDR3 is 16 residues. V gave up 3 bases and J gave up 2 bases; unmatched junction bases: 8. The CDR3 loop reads CASSWTLAGGAYEQYF. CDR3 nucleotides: TGCGCCAGCAGCTGGACCTTAGCGGGGGGTGCCTACGAGCAGTACTTC. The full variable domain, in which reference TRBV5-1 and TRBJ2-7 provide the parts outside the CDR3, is KAGVTQTPRYLIKTRGQQVTLSCSPISGHRSVSWYQQTPGQGLQFLFEYFSETQRNKGNFPGRFSGRQFSNSRSEMNVSTLELGDSALYLCASSWTLAGGAYEQYFGPGTRLTVT.

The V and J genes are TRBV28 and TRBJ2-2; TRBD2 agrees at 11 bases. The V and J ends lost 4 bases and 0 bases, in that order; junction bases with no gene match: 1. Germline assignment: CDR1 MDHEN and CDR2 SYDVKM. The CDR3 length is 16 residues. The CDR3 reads CASSSTSGANTGELFF. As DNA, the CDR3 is TGTGCCAGCAGTTCGACTAGCGGGGCGAACACCGGGGAGCTGTTTTTT.

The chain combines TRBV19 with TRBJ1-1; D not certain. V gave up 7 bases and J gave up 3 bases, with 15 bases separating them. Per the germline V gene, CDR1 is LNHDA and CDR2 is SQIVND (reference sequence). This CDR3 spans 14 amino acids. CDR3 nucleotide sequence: TGTGCCAGTACCCCCTTGAGGGTCGACACTGAAGCTTTCTTT. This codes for CASTPLRVDTEAFF.

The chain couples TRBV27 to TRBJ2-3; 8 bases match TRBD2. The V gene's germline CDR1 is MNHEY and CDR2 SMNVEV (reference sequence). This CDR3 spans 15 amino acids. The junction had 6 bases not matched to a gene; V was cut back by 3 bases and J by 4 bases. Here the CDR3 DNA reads TGTGCCAGCAGTTTCCCCGGGGGGGGGCCAGATACGCAGTATTTT. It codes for CASSFPGGGPDTQYF.

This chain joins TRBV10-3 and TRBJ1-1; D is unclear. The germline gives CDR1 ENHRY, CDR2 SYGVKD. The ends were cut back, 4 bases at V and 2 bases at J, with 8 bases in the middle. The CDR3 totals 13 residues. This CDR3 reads CAISVTDNTEAFF. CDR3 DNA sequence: TGTGCCATCAGTGTTACTGATAACACTGAAGCTTTCTTT.

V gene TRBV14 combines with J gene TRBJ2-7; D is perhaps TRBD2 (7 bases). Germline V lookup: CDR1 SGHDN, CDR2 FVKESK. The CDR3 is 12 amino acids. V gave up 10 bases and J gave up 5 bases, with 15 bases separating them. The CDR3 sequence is CATKGGGHEQYF. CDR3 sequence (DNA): TGTGCCACGAAAGGGGGGGGGCACGAGCAGTACTTC.

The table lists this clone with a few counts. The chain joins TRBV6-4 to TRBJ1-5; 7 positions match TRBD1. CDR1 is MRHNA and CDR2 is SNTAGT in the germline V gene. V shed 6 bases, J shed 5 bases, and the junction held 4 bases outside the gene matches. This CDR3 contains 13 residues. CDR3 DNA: TGTGCCAGCAGCTTAGACAGGGATCAGCCCCAGCATTTT. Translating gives CASSLDRDQPQHF.

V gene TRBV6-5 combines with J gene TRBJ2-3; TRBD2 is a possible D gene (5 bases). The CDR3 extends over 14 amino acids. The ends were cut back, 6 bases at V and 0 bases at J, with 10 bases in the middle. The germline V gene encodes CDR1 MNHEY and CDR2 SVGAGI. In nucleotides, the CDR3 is TGTGCCAGCAGCCCCGGACTGAGCACAGATACGCAGTATTTT. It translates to CASSPGLSTDTQYF.

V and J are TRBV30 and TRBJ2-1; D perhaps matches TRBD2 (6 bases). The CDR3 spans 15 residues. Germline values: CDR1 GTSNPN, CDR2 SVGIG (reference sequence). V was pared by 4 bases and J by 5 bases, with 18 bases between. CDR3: CAWTRLGTLDNEQFF. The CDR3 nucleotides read TGTGCCTGGACCCGACTAGGGACTCTCGACAATGAGCAGTTCTTC.

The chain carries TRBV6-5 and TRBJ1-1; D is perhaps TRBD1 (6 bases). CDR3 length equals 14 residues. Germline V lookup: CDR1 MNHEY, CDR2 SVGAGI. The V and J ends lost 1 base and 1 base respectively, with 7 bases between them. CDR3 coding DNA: TGTGCCAGCAGTTACTTACAGGGGAACACTGAAGCTTTCTTT. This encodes CASSYLQGNTEAFF.